Presented here are 17 T cell receptor beta chains from one specimen sequenced in a study of blood T cell repertoires in COVID-19. TCRdb's copy holds only in-frame clones and misses some; the assay was immunoSEQ multiplex PCR. The repertoire includes 180,000 or so clones, about 86% of them detected once, and 8% to 10% sits in the top ten. The sample was peripheral blood. These receptors all stem from a man between 60 and 70 years old with acute or convalescent COVID-19.

V usage is TRBV29-1 and J usage is TRBJ2-3; 13 positions agree with TRBD2. Germline CDR1 reads SQVTM; CDR2 reads ANQGSEA. The junction had 6 bases not matched to a gene; V was cut back by 6 bases and J by 3 bases. CDR3 size: 15 residues. The chain's CDR3 is CSVTGLAGVTDTQYF. For the CDR3, the DNA is TGCAGCGTGACCGGACTAGCGGGAGTAACAGATACGCAGTATTTT.

V is TRBV2 and J is TRBJ2-7; D is possibly TRBD2 (6 bases). Germline CDR1 and CDR2: SNHLY and FYNNEI. The V end lost 1 base, the J end lost 7 bases, and 17 bases lay between the germline ends. The CDR3 consists of 15 residues. The CDR3 here is CASSEGGAGLGEQYF. In nucleotides, the CDR3 is TGTGCCAGCAGTGAAGGAGGAGCGGGTCTAGGAGAGCAGTACTTC.

V usage is TRBV10-3 and J usage is TRBJ2-3, with D unclear. V was trimmed by 3 bases and J by 0 bases, leaving 4 bases between them. CDR3 length: 13 residues. Germline CDR1 ENHRY, CDR2 SYGVKD. The chain's CDR3 is CAISDRSTDTQYF. The CDR3 nucleotides read TGTGCCATCAGTGACCGTAGCACAGATACGCAGTATTTT.

The chain combines TRBV5-5 with TRBJ1-3; 11 positions match TRBD1. The CDR3 length is 15 residues. With V trimmed by 4 bases and J by 7 bases, 7 bases remained unmatched. Per the germline V gene, CDR1 is SGHKS and CDR2 is YYEKEE (reference sequence). The CDR3 DNA follows: TGTGCCAGCAGCAACGGACAGGGGGCATTTAACACCATATATTTT. Its translation: CASSNGQGAFNTIYF.

The chain couples TRBV5-1 to TRBJ1-1; no firm D call. The germline V gene encodes CDR1 SGHRS and CDR2 YFSETQ. Trimming shortened V by 4 bases and J by 2 bases, and 9 bases separated the two germline ends. This CDR3 contains 13 residues. The DNA for the CDR3 is TGCGCCAGCAGCCCCAGATCCAACACTGAAGCTTTCTTT. Its protein product is CASSPRSNTEAFF.

The chain is built from TRBV4-2 and TRBJ1-5; 7 nucleotides match TRBD1. This CDR3 contains 18 residues. J gave up 2 bases and V 0 bases, and 10 bases lay outside the gene matches. The germline V gene encodes CDR1 LGHNA and CDR2 YNFKEQ. The CDR3 loop is CASSQEDARGIGNQPQHF. In DNA, the CDR3 is TGTGCCAGCAGCCAAGAGGATGCCAGGGGGATCGGCAATCAGCCCCAGCATTTT.

The rearrangement uses TRBV2 and TRBJ2-2; 14 bases line up with TRBD2. Losses at the gene ends were 9 bases for V and 1 base for J; bases not matched to a gene: 4. The CDR3 spans 16 residues. The germline V gene encodes CDR1 SNHLY and CDR2 FYNNEI. In nucleotides, the CDR3 is TGTGCCAGATCGGGGACTAGCGGGAGGAACACCGGGGAGCTGTTTTTT. Its translation is CARSGTSGRNTGELFF.

This clone was picked up one time. The J gene is TRBJ2-7, the V gene TRBV11-2; D possibly corresponds to TRBD1 (6 bases). V lost 4 bases and J 6 bases, leaving 22 bases between the germline ends. The CDR3 length is 16 residues. The germline CDR1 and CDR2 sequences are SGHAT and FQNNGV. CDR3 bases: TGTGCCAGCAGCTCCCCGACTACTACAGGGTTGGGCGAGCAGTACTTC. This gives the protein CASSSPTTTGLGEQYF.

The chain employs TRBV12-3 or TRBV12-4 and TRBJ1-4, with TRBD1 identical over 8 bases. The CDR3 consists of 12 residues. The V and J ends lost 3 bases and 16 bases, in that order; junction bases with no gene match: 7. Written as DNA, the CDR3 is TGTGCCAGCAGTTTCTCCCAGGGGGCCAGGTTTTTT. The encoded protein is CASSFSQGARFF.

The V gene is TRBV27, the J gene TRBJ1-2; 7 bases are shared with TRBD1. V dropped 5 bases and J dropped 5; count of bases not matched to a gene: 11. The CDR3 runs 15 residues. From germline, CDR1 is MNHEY and CDR2 SMNVEV (reference sequence). The CDR3 sequence is CASSVLPSTGYGYTF. In nucleotides, the CDR3 is TGTGCCAGCAGTGTATTACCTTCGACAGGGTATGGCTACACCTTC.

The chain uses TRBV7-2 and TRBJ2-7, with D maybe TRBD2 (6 bases). The CDR3 loop spans 14 amino acids. V lost 1 base and J 5 bases, leaving 12 bases between the germline ends. CDR1 is SGHTA and CDR2 is FQGNSA in the germline V gene. CDR3 DNA sequence: TGTGCCAGCAGCTTAGGGCTAGCGCTAAACGAGCAGTACTTC. This translates into CASSLGLALNEQYF.

This chain connects TRBV6-1 to TRBJ1-5; possible D gene TRBD1, 5 bases. In germline, CDR1 is MNHNS, CDR2 SASEGT. This CDR3 spans 15 amino acids. V was shortened by 3 bases and J by 11 bases, with 20 bases between the two germline ends. As DNA, the CDR3 is TGTGCCAGCAGTGAGGGGGGACCCCTGAGGGAGGCCCAGCATTTT. It codes for CASSEGGPLREAQHF.

V is TRBV28 and J is TRBJ2-1; 10 nucleotides line up with TRBD2. Germline trimming cut 4 bases from V and 4 bases from J; bases unmatched to any gene: 7. Germline assignment: CDR1 MDHEN and CDR2 SYDVKM. This CDR3 region has 16 residues. CDR3 in DNA: TGTGCCAGCAGTTATAGCGGGAGGACTAGATACAATGAGCAGTTCTTC. It codes for CASSYSGRTRYNEQFF.

This rearrangement joins TRBV28 to TRBJ1-5; the D gene is possibly TRBD1 (5 bases). The germline CDR1 and CDR2 sequences are MDHEN and SYDVKM. Trimming took 8 bases from V and 4 from J, leaving 21 bases between them. The CDR3 has 16 residues. The CDR3 coding sequence is TGTGCCAGCTCGGGGGGAAGGTGGGCGGGTAATCAGCCCCAGCATTTT. Protein product: CASSGGRWAGNQPQHF.

For this clone: The same CDR3 arises from other DNA sequences in this sample as well. The rearrangement joins TRBV28 to TRBJ2-5; 11 nucleotides line up with TRBD2. Germline-derived CDR1 and CDR2 are MDHEN and SYDVKM. The V gene end was trimmed by 6 bases and the J gene end by 1 base; junction bases not matched to a gene: 4. This CDR3 comprises 15 residues. CDR3 DNA sequence: TGTGCCAGCAGCCTTAGCGGGAGGGCCCAAGAGACCCAGTACTTC. Protein product: CASSLSGRAQETQYF. Filled out from reference TRBV28 and TRBJ2-5, the complete variable domain reads DVKVTQSSRYLVKRTGEKVFLECVQDMDHENMFWYRQDPGLGLRLIYFSYDVKMKEKGDIPEGYSVSREKKERFSLILESASTNQTSMYLCASSLSGRAQETQYFGPGTRLLVL.

The chain has TRBV5-1 and TRBJ2-4, with 7 bases aligning to TRBD2. The germline CDR1 and CDR2 sequences are SGHRS and YFSETQ. Trimming at V came to 4 bases and at J to 6 bases, leaving 7 bases not matched to a gene. The CDR3 totals 14 residues. The CDR3 DNA reads TGCGCCAGCAGCCGGCGGGAGAGCGGAAACATTCAGTACTTC. This sequence encodes CASSRRESGNIQYF.

The gene calls are TRBV9 and TRBJ1-1, with a weak D call TRBD1 (5 bases). This CDR3 spans 14 amino acids. V shed 4 bases and J shed 4 bases, with 14 bases lying between them. Germline-derived CDR1 and CDR2 are SGDLS and YYNGEE. CDR3 amino acids: CASSTGTMGTEAFF. The CDR3 nucleotides read TGTGCCAGCAGCACGGGGACTATGGGCACTGAAGCTTTCTTT.